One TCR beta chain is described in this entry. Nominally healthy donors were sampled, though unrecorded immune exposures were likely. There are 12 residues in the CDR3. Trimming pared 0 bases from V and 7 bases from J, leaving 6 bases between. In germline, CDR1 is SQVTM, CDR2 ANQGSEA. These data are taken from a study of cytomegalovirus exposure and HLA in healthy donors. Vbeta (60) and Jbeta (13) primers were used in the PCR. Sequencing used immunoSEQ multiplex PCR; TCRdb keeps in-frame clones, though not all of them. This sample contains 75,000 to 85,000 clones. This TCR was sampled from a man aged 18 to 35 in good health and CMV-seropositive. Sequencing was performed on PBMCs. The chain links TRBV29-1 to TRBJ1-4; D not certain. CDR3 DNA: TGCAGCGTTGAAGATCACGGTGAAAAACTGTTTTTT. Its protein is CSVEDHGEKLFF. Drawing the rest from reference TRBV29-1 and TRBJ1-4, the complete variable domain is SAVISQKPSRDICQRGTSLTIQCQVDSQVTMMFWYRQQPGQSLTLIATANQGSEATYESGFVIDKFPISRPNLTFSTLTVSNMSPEDSSIYLCSVEDHGEKLFFGSGTQLSVL.